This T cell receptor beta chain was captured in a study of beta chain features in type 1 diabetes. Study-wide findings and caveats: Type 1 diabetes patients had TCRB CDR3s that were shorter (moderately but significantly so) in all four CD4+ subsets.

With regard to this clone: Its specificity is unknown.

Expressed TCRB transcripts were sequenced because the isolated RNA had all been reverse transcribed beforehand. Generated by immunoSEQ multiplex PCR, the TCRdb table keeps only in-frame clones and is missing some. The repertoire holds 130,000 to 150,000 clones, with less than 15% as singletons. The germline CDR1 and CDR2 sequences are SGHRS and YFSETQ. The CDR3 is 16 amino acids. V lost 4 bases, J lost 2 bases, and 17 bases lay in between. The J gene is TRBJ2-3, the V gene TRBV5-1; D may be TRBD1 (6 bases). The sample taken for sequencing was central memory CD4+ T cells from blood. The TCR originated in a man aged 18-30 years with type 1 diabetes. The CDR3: CASSPGLGAITDTQYF. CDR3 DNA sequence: TGCGCCAGCAGCCCGGGGTTGGGGGCGATCACAGATACGCAGTATTTT.